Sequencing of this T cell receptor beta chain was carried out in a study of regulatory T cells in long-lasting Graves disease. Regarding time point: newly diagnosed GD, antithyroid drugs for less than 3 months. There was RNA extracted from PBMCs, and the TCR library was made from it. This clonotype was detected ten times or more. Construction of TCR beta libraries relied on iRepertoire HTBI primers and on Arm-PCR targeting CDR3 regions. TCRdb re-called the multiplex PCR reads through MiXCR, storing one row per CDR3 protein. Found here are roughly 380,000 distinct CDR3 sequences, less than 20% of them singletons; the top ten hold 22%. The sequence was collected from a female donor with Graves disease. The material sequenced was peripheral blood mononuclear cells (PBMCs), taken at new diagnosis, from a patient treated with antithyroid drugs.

CDR3 nucleotides: TGTGCCAGCAGCTTAATCGGGCCCCCCCCCTACGAGCAGTACTTC. Translation: CASSLIGPPPYEQYF. This sequence joins TRBV28 and TRBJ2-7; no clear D gene. V shed 6 bases and J shed 2 bases, with 17 bases lying between them. The V gene's germline CDR1 is MDHEN and CDR2 SYDVKM. CDR3 length: 15 amino acids.